The rows below give T cell receptor beta chains drawn from one sample of a study of cytomegalovirus exposure and HLA in healthy donors. The repertoire was sequenced with immunoSEQ multiplex PCR; TCRdb's copy has only in-frame clones and lacks some. The table shows about 260,000 clones, with about 90% occurring only once. Sequencing was done on a sample of PBMCs. The receptors were sampled from a woman younger than 45 in good health and CMV-seronegative. CDR3s include the opening cysteine and the closing phenylalanine or tryptophan. D genes are given only for firm matches.

D	V	J	DNA	CDR3
TRBD2	TRBV18	TRBJ2-1	TGTGCCAGCTCACCACGATCTAGCGGGACCTACAATGAGCAGTTCTTC	CASSPRSSGTYNEQFF
TRBD2	TRBV28	TRBJ2-7	TGTGCCAGCAGTTCACATCCCAACTGGCGGGGGGCGCAGGCCGAGCAGTACTTC	CASSSHPNWRGAQAEQYF
.	TRBV4-1	TRBJ2-3	TGCGCCAGCAGCCAAGTATCCAACACAGATACGCAGTATTTT	CASSQVSNTDTQYF
.	TRBV6-1	TRBJ2-5	TGTGCCAGCATCTCCGCTTATGGGGAGACCCAGTACTTC	CASISAYGETQYF
TRBD2	TRBV7-6	TRBJ2-2	TGTGCCAGCAGCCCTGGGACTAGCGGGATAGAGGGGGAGCTGTTTTTT	CASSPGTSGIEGELFF
TRBD2	TRBV28	TRBJ2-7	TGTGCCAGCAGTTTGGGACTAGACTACGAGCAGTACTTC	CASSLGLDYEQYF
.	TRBV27	TRBJ2-3	TGTGCCAGCACGACTTCTAGCACAGATACGCAGTATTTT	CASTTSSTDTQYF
TRBD2	TRBV27	TRBJ2-3	TGTGCCAGCAGGCGACTAGCGGCCTACCCAGATACGCAGTATTTT	CASRRLAAYPDTQYF
TRBD2	TRBV2	TRBJ2-3	TGTGCCAGCAGTGGTCATACTAGCGGGAGTAACTTCATGGATACGCAGTATTTT	CASSGHTSGSNFMDTQYF
TRBD1	TRBV25-1	TRBJ1-2	TGTGCCAGCAGGCCAGGACAGGGTTACTATGGCTACACCTTC	CASRPGQGYYGYTF
.	TRBV10-2	TRBJ2-7	TGCGCCAGCAGGGAGGGACAGCCCTACGAGCAGTACTTC	CASREGQPYEQYF
.	TRBV27	TRBJ2-3	TGTGCCAGCAGTCCCCGGGGTAGCACAGATACGCAGTATTTT	CASSPRGSTDTQYF
.	TRBV28	TRBJ2-7	TGTGCCAGCAGTTCCGGGACCTTGAGCGAGCAGTACTTC	CASSSGTLSEQYF
.	TRBV21-1	TRBJ2-7	TGTGCCAGCCCGCGGGAGGGGAACGAGCAGTACTTC	CASPREGNEQYF
TRBD1	TRBV19	TRBJ1-1	TGTGCCAGTAGTAAACAGGGGGCCGGCACTGAAGCTTTCTTT	CASSKQGAGTEAFF
.	TRBV7-2	TRBJ2-7	TGTGCCAGCAGCTTGGACCGGGACGAGCAGTACTTC	CASSLDRDEQYF
.	TRBV15	TRBJ2-4	TGTGCCACCAGCGGCAGGGGTTTAACCAAAAACATTCAGTACTTC	CATSGRGLTKNIQYF